Below, 30 T cell receptor beta chains from the same sample are listed, as sequenced in a study of blood T cell repertoires in COVID-19. Method: immunoSEQ multiplex PCR; TCRdb's copy keeps in-frame clones and lacks some. The table has approximately 130,000 clones, around 83% seen once. The material sequenced was peripheral blood. The receptor source for this set is a human donor in a cohort sampled during active COVID-19.

The gene calls are TRBV5-1 and TRBJ1-6; D uncertain. This CDR3 comprises 14 residues. V was cut by 3 bases and J by 10 bases, with 14 bases left in between. Per germline, CDR1 SGHRS and CDR2 YFSETQ. CDR3 nucleotides: TGCGCCAGCAGCTCCGGAGGGATTAACTCACCCCTCCACTTT. This translates into CASSSGGINSPLHF. The variable domain in full, with the rest retrieved from reference TRBV5-1 and TRBJ1-6, is KAGVTQTPRYLIKTRGQQVTLSCSPISGHRSVSWYQQTPGQGLQFLFEYFSETQRNKGNFPGRFSGRQFSNSRSEMNVSTLELGDSALYLCASSSGGINSPLHFGNGTRLTVT.

The rearrangement uses TRBV11-1 and TRBJ1-1, with 7 bases aligning to TRBD1. The length of the CDR3 is 16 residues. V lost 0 bases, J lost 7 bases, and 11 bases stayed unmatched. Germline V gene lookup returns CDR1 SGHAT and CDR2 FQDESV (reference sequence). As DNA, the CDR3 is TGTGCCAGCAGCTTAGCATACAGGGGCTCTCGCTTTGAAGCTTTCTTT. Translated, it gives CASSLAYRGSRFEAFF. Complete variable domain (other parts from reference TRBV11-1 and TRBJ1-1): EAEVAQSPRYKITEKSQAVAFWCDPISGHATLYWYRQILGQGPELLVQFQDESVVDDSQLPKDRFSAERLKGVDSTLKIQPAELGDSAMYLCASSLAYRGSRFEAFFGQGTRLTVV.

The chain employs TRBV5-1 and TRBJ1-2, with a weak D call TRBD1 (6 bases). Germline CDR1 and CDR2: SGHRS and YFSETQ. V lost 0 bases and J 0 bases, leaving 6 bases between the germline ends. The CDR3 spans 14 residues. CDR3 DNA sequence: TGCGCCAGCAGCTTGGACAGGGCTAACTATGGCTACACCTTC. Residues: CASSLDRANYGYTF.

This sequence joins TRBV7-2 and TRBJ1-5; tentative D call: TRBD1 (5 bases). V lost 2 bases, J lost 2 bases, and 10 bases lay in between. This CDR3 contains 15 residues. Germline CDR1 SGHTA, CDR2 FQGNSA. CDR3 residues: CASSLTGVGNQPQHF. Written as DNA, the CDR3 is TGTGCCAGCAGCTTAACGGGGGTTGGCAATCAGCCCCAGCATTTT.

The gene calls are TRBV24-1 and TRBJ2-1; D is ambiguous. The V end was cut by 0 bases, the J end by 7 bases, with 9 bases between. Germline assignment: CDR1 KGHDR and CDR2 SFDVKD. The CDR3 has 14 residues. The CDR3 spells CATSDLHSWNEQFF. The CDR3 DNA follows: TGTGCCACCAGTGATTTGCACAGTTGGAATGAGCAGTTCTTC.

This rearrangement joins TRBV11-2 to TRBJ1-3, with TRBD1 identical over 7 bases. Germline V gene data show CDR1 as SGHAT and CDR2 as FQNNGV. With V trimmed by 3 bases and J by 1 base, 9 bases remained unmatched. The CDR3 has 17 amino acids. The CDR3, as DNA: TGTGCCAGCAGCTTCTCCAGGGGGAGATATTCTGGAAACACCATATATTTT. Its translation: CASSFSRGRYSGNTIYF.

The chain links TRBV5-4 to TRBJ2-3, with 10 bases lining up with TRBD2. The CDR3 consists of 16 residues. Unmatched junction bases numbered 4, after V lost 3 bases and J lost 0 bases. The germline CDR1 and CDR2 sequences are SGHNT and YYREEE (reference sequence). For the CDR3, the DNA is TGTGCCAGCAGCTCGAAAGCGGGAGGGAGCACAGATACGCAGTATTTT. Translation gives CASSSKAGGSTDTQYF. Variable domain in full (rest from reference TRBV5-4 and TRBJ2-3): ETGVTQSPTHLIKTRGQQVTLRCSSQSGHNTVSWYQQALGQGPQFIFQYYREEENGRGNFPPRFSGLQFPNYSSELNVNALELDDSALYLCASSSKAGGSTDTQYFGPGTRLTVL.

This clone occurred a few times. The J gene is TRBJ2-3, the V gene TRBV21-1; TRBD2 reflects the table's D call only, with no check against the DNA. TRBV21-1 is deemed a pseudogene. The CDR3 extends over 15 amino acids. In nucleotides, the CDR3 is TGTGCCAGCCCTTTTTGGCGCGGGAGAACAGATACGCAGTATTTT. This translates into CASPFWRGRTDTQYF.

This sequence joins TRBV7-9 and TRBJ1-1; D is uncertain. Germline-derived CDR1 and CDR2 are SEHNR and FQNEAQ (reference sequence). The CDR3 extends over 15 amino acids. V lost 7 bases and J 0 bases, leaving 15 bases between the germline ends. CDR3 residues: CASTLSVSVNTEAFF. CDR3 DNA sequence: TGTGCCAGCACCCTATCTGTGAGCGTGAACACTGAAGCTTTCTTT. Using reference TRBV7-9 and TRBJ1-1 for the parts outside the CDR3, the full variable domain is DTGVSQNPRHKITKRGQNVTFRCDPISEHNRLYWYRQTLGQGPEFLTYFQNEAQLEKSRLLSDRFSAERPKGSFSTLEIQRTEQGDSAMYLCASTLSVSVNTEAFFGQGTRLTVV.

The V gene is TRBV7-2, the J gene TRBJ1-1; D unresolved. Between the trimmed V and J ends, which lost 3 bases and 6 bases, there was a span of 8 bases. CDR1 SGHTA and CDR2 FQGNSA come from the germline V gene. The CDR3 length is 12 residues. The CDR3 DNA reads as TGTGCCAGCAGCTTTGACATCGCTGAAGCTTTCTTT. Amino acid sequence: CASSFDIAEAFF. Full variable domain (remainder filled in from reference TRBV7-2 and TRBJ1-1): GAGVSQSPSNKVTEKGKDVELRCDPISGHTALYWYRQSLGQGLEFLIYFQGNSAPDKSGLPSDRFSAERTGGSVSTLTIQRTQQEDSAVYLCASSFDIAEAFFGQGTRLTVV.

The V gene is TRBV15, the J gene TRBJ1-1; perhaps TRBD1 as D (6 bases). Per germline, CDR1 LNHNV and CDR2 YYDKDF (reference sequence). This CDR3 has 15 residues. Trimming stripped 0 bases from V and 5 bases from J, with 13 bases between. The CDR3 here is CATSRETGLTTEAFF. CDR3 sequence (DNA): TGTGCCACCAGCAGAGAGACAGGCCTTACTACTGAAGCTTTCTTT.

The rearrangement joins TRBV10-3 to TRBJ1-2; D call uncertain. CDR3 length: 14 residues. Germline CDR1 reads ENHRY; CDR2 reads SYGVKD. The germline V and J ends were trimmed by 3 bases and 4 bases, with 12 bases remaining between them. The chain's CDR3 is CAISDRRDGYGYTF. The CDR3, as DNA: TGTGCCATCAGTGATCGGAGGGATGGCTATGGCTACACCTTC.

The chain has TRBV30 and TRBJ1-1, with TRBD1 matching 7 bases. Unmatched junction bases numbered 1, after V lost 0 bases and J lost 0 bases. This CDR3 is built from 14 residues. The germline V gene has CDR1 GTSNPN and CDR2 SVGIG (reference sequence). The CDR3 bases are TGTGCCTGGAGTGTAGGGACAGTGAACACTGAAGCTTTCTTT. The encoded protein is CAWSVGTVNTEAFF.

The chain carries TRBV7-8 and TRBJ1-2, with 7 bases aligning to TRBD1. CDR3 length equals 17 residues. V dropped 1 base and J dropped 2; count of bases not matched to a gene: 10. Germline loops: CDR1 SGHVS, CDR2 FQNEAQ. The CDR3 sequence: CASSLVAGGQSNYGYTF. The CDR3 region has the DNA TGTGCCAGCAGCTTAGTGGCAGGGGGTCAATCCAACTATGGCTACACCTTC.

This clone has only a few counts. The chain joins TRBV15 to TRBJ2-3, with D possibly TRBD1 on 5 matching bases. Trimming took off 1 base at V and 0 bases at J, with 11 bases between the two ends. This CDR3 region has 16 residues. Germline values: CDR1 LNHNV, CDR2 YYDKDF (reference sequence). The CDR3 here is CATSRGRGMSTDTQYF. The CDR3 DNA reads TGTGCCACCAGCAGAGGTAGGGGTATGAGCACAGATACGCAGTATTTT.

This clone has a single count. The V call is TRBV19, the J call TRBJ2-5; tentatively, D is TRBD1 (6 bases). The CDR3 consists of 14 residues. V was cut by 3 bases and J by 2 bases, with 10 bases left in between. CDR1 LNHDA and CDR2 SQIVND come from the germline V gene (reference sequence). The CDR3: CASSIQGIQETQYF. The CDR3 DNA sequence: TGTGCCAGTAGTATTCAGGGGATACAAGAGACCCAGTACTTC. The full variable domain, completed using reference TRBV19 and TRBJ2-5, is DGGITQSPKYLFRKEGQNVTLSCEQNLNHDAMYWYRQDPGQGLRLIYYSQIVNDFQKGDIAEGYSVSREKKESFPLTVTSAQKNPTAFYLCASSIQGIQETQYFGPGTRLLVL.

This chain uses TRBV7-2 with TRBJ2-3; 7 nucleotides line up with TRBD1. The CDR3 is made up of 15 amino acids. Germline values: CDR1 SGHTA, CDR2 FQGNSA. The V gene end was trimmed by 5 bases and the J gene end by 3 bases; junction bases not matched to a gene: 8. CDR3 sequence (DNA): TGTGCCAGCAGCCCGAACAGGGGAAGAACAGATACGCAGTATTTT. Translating it yields CASSPNRGRTDTQYF.

The rearrangement links TRBV20-1 to TRBJ1-5; D is undetermined. The germline CDR1 and CDR2 sequences are DFQATT and SNEGSKA (reference sequence). The CDR3 is 14 amino acids. Trimming removed 3 bases at V and 6 bases at J, with 15 bases between. The CDR3 loop reads CSASQLPGAQPQHF. The CDR3 DNA follows: TGCAGTGCTAGTCAACTACCGGGAGCTCAGCCCCAGCATTTT.

The rearrangement joins TRBV9 to TRBJ2-2, with D maybe TRBD2 (6 bases). This CDR3 region has 16 residues. Germline-derived CDR1 and CDR2 are SGDLS and YYNGEE. The V end was cut by 3 bases, the J end by 0 bases, with 12 bases between. The CDR3 DNA reads as TGTGCCAGCAGCGCCCTAGCGAGACCGAACACCGGGGAGCTGTTTTTT. Protein product: CASSALARPNTGELFF.

This clone was counted only a few times. The chain links TRBV7-9 to TRBJ2-7; 7 nucleotides agree with TRBD1. V was clipped by 11 bases and J by 3 bases; unmatched bases: 7. Germline V gene data show CDR1 as SEHNR and CDR2 as FQNEAQ (reference sequence). This CDR3 region has 12 residues. The chain's CDR3 is CAGRQGLYEQYV. As DNA, the CDR3 is TGTGCCGGTCGACAGGGCCTCTACGAGCAGTACGTC.

The V and J genes are TRBV4-1 and TRBJ1-2; 8 bases align to TRBD1. From germline, CDR1 is MGHRA and CDR2 YSYEKL. The CDR3 covers 18 residues. The trim removed 1 base at V and 2 bases at J, leaving 12 bases unmatched. The CDR3 sequence is CASSQVGGGTGRNYGYTF. The CDR3 DNA sequence: TGCGCCAGCAGCCAAGTTGGTGGAGGGACAGGAAGGAACTATGGCTACACCTTC.

V and J are TRBV7-2 and TRBJ1-1; tentative D call: TRBD1 (6 bases). Trimming took off 6 bases at V and 7 bases at J, with 12 bases between the two ends. Germline V gene sequence: CDR1 SGHTA, CDR2 FQGNSA. The CDR3 covers 12 residues. CDR3 in amino acids: CASRRGALEAFF. As DNA, the CDR3 is TGTGCCAGCAGGCGGGGGGCCCTTGAAGCTTTCTTT.

The chain uses TRBV19 and TRBJ1-2; D may be TRBD1 (5 bases). The CDR3 extends over 15 amino acids. The ends were cut back, 1 base at V and 4 bases at J, with 13 bases in the middle. In germline, CDR1 is LNHDA, CDR2 SQIVND (reference sequence). The CDR3 bases are TGTGCCAGTAGTATAGTTCGCGGGGCCATCTATGGCTACACCTTC. Translation: CASSIVRGAIYGYTF.

A single count supports this clone. The rearrangement links TRBV5-6 to TRBJ1-3; D may be TRBD1 (6 bases). This CDR3 is built from 15 residues. V was cut by 4 bases and J by 2 bases, with 13 bases left in between. The germline CDR1 and CDR2 sequences are SGHDT and YYEEEE. CDR3: CASSDTRGPGNTIYF. In nucleotides, the CDR3 is TGTGCCAGCAGCGACACCAGGGGACCTGGAAACACCATATATTTT.

J is TRBJ2-1 and V is TRBV4-3; 12 bases match TRBD1. After removal of 4 bases from V and 5 bases from J, the junction contained 12 bases not matched to a gene. CDR3 size: 18 residues. Germline loops: CDR1 LGHNA, CDR2 YSLEER. The CDR3 region is CASSRHAPGQGADNEQFF. CDR3 sequence (DNA): TGCGCCAGCAGCCGTCATGCACCGGGACAGGGGGCTGACAATGAGCAGTTCTTC.

The chain links TRBV25-1 to TRBJ2-3, with D uncertain. The V gene's germline CDR1 is MGHDK and CDR2 SYGVNS. The CDR3 has 13 amino acids. V lost 1 base to trimming and J lost 0 bases, with 2 bases between them. DNA for the CDR3: TGTGCCAGCAGTGAATCTAGCACAGATACGCAGTATTTT. Translating it yields CASSESSTDTQYF.

CDR3 in amino acids: CASSGLSEAFF. CDR3 coding DNA: TGTGCCAGCTCAGGGCTTTCTGAAGCTTTCTTT. The chain recombines TRBV18 with TRBJ1-1; no clear D. The CDR3 has 11 amino acids. The germline V gene encodes CDR1 KGHSH and CDR2 LQKENI. The V end lost 5 bases, the J end lost 6 bases, and 7 bases lay between the germline ends.

The V gene is TRBV11-2, the J gene TRBJ2-7; TRBD2 might be the D (5 bases). V lost 0 bases to trimming and J lost 0 bases, with 9 bases between them. This CDR3 is built from 15 residues. The germline V gene has CDR1 SGHAT and CDR2 FQNNGV. The CDR3 coding sequence is TGTGCCAGCAGCTTAGATGGAGGACTCTCCTACGAGCAGTACGTC. It encodes CASSLDGGLSYEQYV.

The CDR3 loop reads CASSPDNYGYTF. Here the CDR3 DNA reads TGTGCCAGCAGTCCAGATAACTATGGCTACACCTTC. The chain carries TRBV19 and TRBJ1-2; the D is unclear. The CDR3 is 12 residues long. The germline V and J ends were trimmed by 9 bases and 1 base, with 9 bases remaining between them. Germline V CDR1 and CDR2: LNHDA, SQIVND (reference sequence).

V usage is TRBV19 and J usage is TRBJ2-5; 11 positions match TRBD2. Germline assignment: CDR1 LNHDA and CDR2 SQIVND (reference sequence). The CDR3 consists of 16 residues. With V trimmed by 1 base and J by 1 base, 2 bases remained unmatched. The CDR3 is CASSIGGTSGQETQYF. The DNA for the CDR3 is TGTGCCAGTAGTATAGGAGGGACTAGCGGCCAAGAGACCCAGTACTTC.